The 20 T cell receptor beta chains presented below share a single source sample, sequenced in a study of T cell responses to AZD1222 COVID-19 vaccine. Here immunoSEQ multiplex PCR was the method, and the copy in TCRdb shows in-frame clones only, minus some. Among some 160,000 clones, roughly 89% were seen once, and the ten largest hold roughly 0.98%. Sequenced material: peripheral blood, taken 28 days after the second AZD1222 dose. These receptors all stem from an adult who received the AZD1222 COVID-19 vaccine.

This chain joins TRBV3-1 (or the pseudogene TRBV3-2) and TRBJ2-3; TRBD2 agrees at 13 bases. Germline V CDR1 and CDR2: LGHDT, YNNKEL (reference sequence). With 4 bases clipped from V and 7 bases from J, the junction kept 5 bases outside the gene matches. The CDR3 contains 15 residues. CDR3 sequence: CASSLGLAGEYTQYF. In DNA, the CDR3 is TGTGCCAGCAGCCTCGGACTAGCGGGGGAGTATACGCAGTATTTT.

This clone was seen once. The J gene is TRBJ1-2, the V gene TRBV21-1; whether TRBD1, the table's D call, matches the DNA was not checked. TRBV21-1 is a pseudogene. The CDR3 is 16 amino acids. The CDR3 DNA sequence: TGTGCCAGCAGCACGACCGTAGGGGGCGTGAGGTATGGCTACACCTTC. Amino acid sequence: CASSTTVGGVRYGYTF.

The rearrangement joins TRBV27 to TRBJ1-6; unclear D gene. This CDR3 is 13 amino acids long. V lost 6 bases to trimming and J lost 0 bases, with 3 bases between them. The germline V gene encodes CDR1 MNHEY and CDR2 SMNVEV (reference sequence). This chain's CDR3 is CASRGSYNSPLHF. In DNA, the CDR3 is TGTGCCAGCAGGGGCTCCTATAATTCACCCCTCCACTTT.

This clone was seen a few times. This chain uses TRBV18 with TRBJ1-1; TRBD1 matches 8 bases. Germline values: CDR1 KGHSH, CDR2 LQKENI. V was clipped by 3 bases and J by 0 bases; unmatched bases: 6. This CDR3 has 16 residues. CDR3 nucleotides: TGTGCCAGCTCACCCCAAGGACAGGGTATGAACACTGAAGCTTTCTTT. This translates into CASSPQGQGMNTEAFF.

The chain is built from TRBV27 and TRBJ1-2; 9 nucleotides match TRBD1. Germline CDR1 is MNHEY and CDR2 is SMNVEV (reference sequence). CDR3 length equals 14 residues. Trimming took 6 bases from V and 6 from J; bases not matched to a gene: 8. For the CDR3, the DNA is TGTGCCAGCAGGAAAACAGGGGGCGTAGATGGCTACACCTTC. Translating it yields CASRKTGGVDGYTF.

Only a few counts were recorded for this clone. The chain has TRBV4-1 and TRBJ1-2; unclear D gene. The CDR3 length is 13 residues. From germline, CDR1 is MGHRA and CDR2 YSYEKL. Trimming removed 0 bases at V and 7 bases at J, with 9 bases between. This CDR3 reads CASSQDLGLGYTF. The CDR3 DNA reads TGCGCCAGCAGCCAAGACCTTGGACTTGGCTACACCTTC.

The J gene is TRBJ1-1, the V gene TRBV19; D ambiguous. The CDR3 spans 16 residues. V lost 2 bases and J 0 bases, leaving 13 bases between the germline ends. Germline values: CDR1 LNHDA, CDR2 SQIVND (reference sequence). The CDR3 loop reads CASSITSGLLNTEAFF. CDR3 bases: TGTGCCAGTAGTATAACTAGTGGATTATTGAACACTGAAGCTTTCTTT.

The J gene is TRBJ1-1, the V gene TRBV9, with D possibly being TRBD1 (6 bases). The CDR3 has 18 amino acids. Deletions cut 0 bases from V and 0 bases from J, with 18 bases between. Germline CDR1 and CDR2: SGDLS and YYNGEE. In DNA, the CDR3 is TGTGCCAGCAGCGTAGGCGTTGAGGGGGGACCGCTGAACACTGAAGCTTTCTTT. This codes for CASSVGVEGGPLNTEAFF.

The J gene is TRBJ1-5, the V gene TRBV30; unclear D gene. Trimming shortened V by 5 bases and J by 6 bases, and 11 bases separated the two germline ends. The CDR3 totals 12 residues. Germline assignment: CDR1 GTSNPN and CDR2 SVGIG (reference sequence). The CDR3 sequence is CAWGRGGQPQHF. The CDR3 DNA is TGTGCCTGGGGGCGGGGTGGTCAGCCCCAGCATTTT.

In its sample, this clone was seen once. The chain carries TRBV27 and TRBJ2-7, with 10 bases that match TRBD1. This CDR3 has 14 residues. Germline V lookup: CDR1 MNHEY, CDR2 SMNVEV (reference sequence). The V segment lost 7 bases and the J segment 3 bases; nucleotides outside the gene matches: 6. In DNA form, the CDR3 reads TGTGCCAGCAAATGGGGACAGGGGCGCTACGAGCAGTACTTC. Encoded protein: CASKWGQGRYEQYF.

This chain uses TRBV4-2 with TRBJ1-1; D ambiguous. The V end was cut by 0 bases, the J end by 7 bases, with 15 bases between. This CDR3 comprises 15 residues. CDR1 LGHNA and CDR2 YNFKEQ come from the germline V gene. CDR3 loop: CASSQDGGVGSEAFF. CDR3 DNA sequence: TGTGCCAGCAGCCAAGATGGTGGGGTGGGCAGTGAAGCTTTCTTT.

The CDR3 DNA is TGTGCCAGCTCAGAGGGGGCTGGAAACACCATATATTTT. It translates to CASSEGAGNTIYF. The chain carries TRBV18 and TRBJ1-3; D possibly corresponds to TRBD1 (6 bases). The CDR3 totals 13 residues. Between the trimmed V and J ends, which lost 5 bases and 2 bases, there was a span of 7 bases. The germline V gene encodes CDR1 KGHSH and CDR2 LQKENI.

The CDR3 DNA reads as TGTGCCAGCAGCGACATGTCCAGCTCCGGGGAGCTGTTTTTT. Translated: CASSDMSSSGELFF. The chain uses TRBV9 and TRBJ2-2; D not certain. The CDR3 totals 14 residues. Germline CDR1 reads SGDLS; CDR2 reads YYNGEE. Trimming pared 3 bases from V and 6 bases from J, leaving 12 bases between.

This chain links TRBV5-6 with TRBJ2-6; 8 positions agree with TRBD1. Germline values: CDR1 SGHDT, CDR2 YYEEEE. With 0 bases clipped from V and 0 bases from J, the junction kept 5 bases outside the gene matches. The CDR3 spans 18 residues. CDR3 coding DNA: TGTGCCAGCAGCTTGGGGACAGGGATTTACTCTGGGGCCAACGTCCTGACTTTC. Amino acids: CASSLGTGIYSGANVLTF.

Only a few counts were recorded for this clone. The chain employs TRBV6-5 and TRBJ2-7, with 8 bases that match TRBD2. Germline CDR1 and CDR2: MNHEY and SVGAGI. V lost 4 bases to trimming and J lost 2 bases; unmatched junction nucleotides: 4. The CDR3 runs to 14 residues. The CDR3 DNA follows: TGTGCCAGCAGTTCACCGGGACTAGCCTACGAGCAGTACTTC. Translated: CASSSPGLAYEQYF.

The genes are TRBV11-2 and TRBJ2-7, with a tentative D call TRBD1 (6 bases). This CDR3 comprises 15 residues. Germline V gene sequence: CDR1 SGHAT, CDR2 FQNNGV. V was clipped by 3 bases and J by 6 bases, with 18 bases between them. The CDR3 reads CASSLGHQGIGEQYF. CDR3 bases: TGTGCCAGCAGCTTGGGACACCAGGGAATCGGCGAGCAGTACTTC.

CDR3 residues: CASKGTTIYEQYF. CDR3 in DNA: TGTGCCAGCAAAGGGACAACTATTTACGAGCAGTACTTC. The rearrangement uses TRBV5-6 and TRBJ2-7, with D maybe TRBD1 (6 bases). This CDR3 comprises 13 residues. The ends were cut back, 6 bases at V and 4 bases at J, with 14 bases in the middle. The germline gives CDR1 SGHDT, CDR2 YYEEEE.

The CDR3 protein is CASSTDRGTEAFF. CDR3 coding DNA: TGTGCCAGCAGTACCGACAGGGGGACTGAAGCTTTCTTT. This chain links TRBV12-3 or TRBV12-4 with TRBJ1-1, with 9 nucleotides matching TRBD1. The V and J ends lost 5 bases and 5 bases, in that order; junction bases with no gene match: 3. The CDR3 sequence is 13 residues long.

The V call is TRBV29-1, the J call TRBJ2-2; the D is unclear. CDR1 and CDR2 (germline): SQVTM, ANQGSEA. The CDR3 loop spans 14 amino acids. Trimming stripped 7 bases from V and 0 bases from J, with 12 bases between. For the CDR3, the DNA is TGCAGCGCTCCAGGCACAACGAACACCGGGGAGCTGTTTTTT. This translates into CSAPGTTNTGELFF.

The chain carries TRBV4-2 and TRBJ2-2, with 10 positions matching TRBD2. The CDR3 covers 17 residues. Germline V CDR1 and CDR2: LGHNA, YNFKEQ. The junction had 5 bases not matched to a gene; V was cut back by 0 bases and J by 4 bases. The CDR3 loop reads CASSQERSGGPTGELFF. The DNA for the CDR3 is TGTGCCAGCAGCCAAGAGCGTAGCGGGGGGCCCACCGGGGAGCTGTTTTTT.